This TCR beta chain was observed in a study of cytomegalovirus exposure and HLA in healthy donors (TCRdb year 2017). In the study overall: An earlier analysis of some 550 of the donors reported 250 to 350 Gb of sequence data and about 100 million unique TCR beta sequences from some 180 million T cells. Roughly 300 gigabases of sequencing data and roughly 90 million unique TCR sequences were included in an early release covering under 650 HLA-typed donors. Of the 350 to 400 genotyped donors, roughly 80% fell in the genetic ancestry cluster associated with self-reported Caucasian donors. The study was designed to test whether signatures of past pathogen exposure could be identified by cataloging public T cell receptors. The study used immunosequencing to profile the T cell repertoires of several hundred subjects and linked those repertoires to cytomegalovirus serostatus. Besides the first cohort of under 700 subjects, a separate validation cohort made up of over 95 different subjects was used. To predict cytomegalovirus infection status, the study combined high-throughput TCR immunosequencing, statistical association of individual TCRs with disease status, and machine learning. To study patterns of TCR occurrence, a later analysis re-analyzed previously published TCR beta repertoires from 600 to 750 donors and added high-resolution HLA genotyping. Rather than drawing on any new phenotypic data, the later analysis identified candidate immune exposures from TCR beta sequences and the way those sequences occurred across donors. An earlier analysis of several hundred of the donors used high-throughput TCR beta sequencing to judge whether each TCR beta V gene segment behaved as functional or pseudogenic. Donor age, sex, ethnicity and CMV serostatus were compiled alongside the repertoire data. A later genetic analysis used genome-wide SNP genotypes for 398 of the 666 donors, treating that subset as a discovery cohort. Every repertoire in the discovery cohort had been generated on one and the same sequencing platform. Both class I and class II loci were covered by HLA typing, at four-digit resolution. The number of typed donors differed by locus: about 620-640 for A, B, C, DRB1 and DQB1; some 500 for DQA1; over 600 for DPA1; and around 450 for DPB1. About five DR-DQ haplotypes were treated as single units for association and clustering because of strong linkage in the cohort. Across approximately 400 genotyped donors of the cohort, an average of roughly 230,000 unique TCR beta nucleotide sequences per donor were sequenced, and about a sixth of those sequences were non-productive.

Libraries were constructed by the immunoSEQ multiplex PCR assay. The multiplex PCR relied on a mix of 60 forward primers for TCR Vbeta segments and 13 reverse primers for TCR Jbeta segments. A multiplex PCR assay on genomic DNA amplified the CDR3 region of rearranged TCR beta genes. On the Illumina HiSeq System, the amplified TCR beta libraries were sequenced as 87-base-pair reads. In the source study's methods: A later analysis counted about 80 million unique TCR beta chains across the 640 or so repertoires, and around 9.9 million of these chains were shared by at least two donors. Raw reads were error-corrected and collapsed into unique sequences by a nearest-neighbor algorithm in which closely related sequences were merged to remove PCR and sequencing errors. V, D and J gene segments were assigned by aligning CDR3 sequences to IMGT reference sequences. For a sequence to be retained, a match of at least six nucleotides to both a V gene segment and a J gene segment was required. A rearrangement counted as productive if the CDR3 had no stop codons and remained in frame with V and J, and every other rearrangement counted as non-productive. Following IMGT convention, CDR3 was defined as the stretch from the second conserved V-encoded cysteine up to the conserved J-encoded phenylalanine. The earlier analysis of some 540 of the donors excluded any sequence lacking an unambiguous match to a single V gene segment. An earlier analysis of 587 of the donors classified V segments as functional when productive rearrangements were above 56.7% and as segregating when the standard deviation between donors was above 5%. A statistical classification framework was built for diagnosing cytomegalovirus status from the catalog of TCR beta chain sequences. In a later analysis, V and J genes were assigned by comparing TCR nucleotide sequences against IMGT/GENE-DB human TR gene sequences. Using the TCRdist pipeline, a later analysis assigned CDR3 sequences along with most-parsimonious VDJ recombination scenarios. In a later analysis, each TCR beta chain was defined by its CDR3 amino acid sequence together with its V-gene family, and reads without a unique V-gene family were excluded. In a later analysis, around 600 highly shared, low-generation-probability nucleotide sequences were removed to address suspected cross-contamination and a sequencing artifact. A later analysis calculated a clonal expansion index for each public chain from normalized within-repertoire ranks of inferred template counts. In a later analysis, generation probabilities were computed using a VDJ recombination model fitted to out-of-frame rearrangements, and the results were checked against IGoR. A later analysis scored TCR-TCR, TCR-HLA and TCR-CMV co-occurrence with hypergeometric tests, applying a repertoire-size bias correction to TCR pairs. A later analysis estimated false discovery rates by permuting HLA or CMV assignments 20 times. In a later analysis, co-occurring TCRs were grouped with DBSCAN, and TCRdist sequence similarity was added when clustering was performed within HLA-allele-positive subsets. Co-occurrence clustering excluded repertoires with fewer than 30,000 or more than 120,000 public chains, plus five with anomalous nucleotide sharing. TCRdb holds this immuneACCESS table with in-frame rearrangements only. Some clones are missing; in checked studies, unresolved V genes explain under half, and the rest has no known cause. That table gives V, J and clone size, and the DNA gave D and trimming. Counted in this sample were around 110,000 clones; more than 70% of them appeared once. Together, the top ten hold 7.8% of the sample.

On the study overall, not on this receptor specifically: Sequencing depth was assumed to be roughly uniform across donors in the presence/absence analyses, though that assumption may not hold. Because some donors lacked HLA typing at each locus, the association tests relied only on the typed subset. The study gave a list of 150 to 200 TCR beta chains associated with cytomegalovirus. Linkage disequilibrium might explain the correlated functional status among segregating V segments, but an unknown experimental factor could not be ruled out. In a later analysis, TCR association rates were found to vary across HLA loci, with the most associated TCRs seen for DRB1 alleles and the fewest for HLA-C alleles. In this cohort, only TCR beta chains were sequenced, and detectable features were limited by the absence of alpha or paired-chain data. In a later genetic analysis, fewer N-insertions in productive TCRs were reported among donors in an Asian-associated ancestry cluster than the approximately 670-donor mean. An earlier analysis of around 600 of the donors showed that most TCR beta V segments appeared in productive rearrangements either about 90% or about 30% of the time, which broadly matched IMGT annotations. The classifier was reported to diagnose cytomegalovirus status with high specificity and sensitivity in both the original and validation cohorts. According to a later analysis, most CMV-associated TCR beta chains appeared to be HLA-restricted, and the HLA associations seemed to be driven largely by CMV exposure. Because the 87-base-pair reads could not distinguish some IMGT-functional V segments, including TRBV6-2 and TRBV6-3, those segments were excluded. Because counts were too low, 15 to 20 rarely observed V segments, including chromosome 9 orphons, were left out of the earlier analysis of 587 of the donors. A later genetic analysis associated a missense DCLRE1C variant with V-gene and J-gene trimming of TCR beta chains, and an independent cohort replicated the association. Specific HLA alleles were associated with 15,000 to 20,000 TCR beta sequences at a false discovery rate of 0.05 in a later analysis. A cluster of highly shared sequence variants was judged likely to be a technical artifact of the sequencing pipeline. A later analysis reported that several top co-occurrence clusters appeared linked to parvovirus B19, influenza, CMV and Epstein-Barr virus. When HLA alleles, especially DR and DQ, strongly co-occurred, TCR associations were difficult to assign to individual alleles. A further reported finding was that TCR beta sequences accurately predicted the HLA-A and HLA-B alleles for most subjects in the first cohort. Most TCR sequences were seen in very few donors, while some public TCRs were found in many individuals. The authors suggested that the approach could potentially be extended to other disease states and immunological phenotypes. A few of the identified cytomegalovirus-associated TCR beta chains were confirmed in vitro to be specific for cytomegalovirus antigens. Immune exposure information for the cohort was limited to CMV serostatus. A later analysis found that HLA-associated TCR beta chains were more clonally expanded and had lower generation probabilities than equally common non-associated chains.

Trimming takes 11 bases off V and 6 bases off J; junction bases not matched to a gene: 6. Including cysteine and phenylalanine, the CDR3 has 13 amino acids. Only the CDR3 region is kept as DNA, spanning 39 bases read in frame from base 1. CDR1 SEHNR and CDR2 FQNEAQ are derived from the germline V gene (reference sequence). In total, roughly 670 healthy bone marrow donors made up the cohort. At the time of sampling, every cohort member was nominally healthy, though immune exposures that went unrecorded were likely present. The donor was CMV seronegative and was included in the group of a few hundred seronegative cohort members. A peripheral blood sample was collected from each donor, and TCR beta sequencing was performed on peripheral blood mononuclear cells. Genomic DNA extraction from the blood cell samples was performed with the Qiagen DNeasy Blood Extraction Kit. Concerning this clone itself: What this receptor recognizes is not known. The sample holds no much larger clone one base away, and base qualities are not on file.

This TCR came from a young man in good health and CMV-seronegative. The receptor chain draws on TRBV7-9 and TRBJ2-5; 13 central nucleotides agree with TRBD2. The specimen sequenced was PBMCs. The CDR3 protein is CAWGLAGQKTQYF. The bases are TGTGCCTGGGGACTAGCGGGGCAGAAGACCCAGTACTTC.